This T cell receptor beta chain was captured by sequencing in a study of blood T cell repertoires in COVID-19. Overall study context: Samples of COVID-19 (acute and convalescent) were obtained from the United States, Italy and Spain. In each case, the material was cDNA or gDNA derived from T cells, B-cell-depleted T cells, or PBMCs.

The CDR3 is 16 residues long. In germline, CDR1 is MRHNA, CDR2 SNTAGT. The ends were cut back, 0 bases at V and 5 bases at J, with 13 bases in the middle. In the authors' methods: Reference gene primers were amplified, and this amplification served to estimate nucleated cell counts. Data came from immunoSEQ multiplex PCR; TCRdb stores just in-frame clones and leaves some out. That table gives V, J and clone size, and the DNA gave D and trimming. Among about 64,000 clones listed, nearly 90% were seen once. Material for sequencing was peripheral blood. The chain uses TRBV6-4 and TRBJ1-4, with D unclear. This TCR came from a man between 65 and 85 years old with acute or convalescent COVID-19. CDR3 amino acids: CASSDSETTQNEKLFF. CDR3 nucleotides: TGTGCCAGCAGTGACTCGGAGACGACCCAGAATGAAAAACTGTTTTTT.